This T cell receptor (beta chain) stems from a study of cytomegalovirus exposure and HLA in healthy donors. Study results and caveats: In a later analysis, CMV-associated beta chains were mostly HLA-associated, it appeared.

The CDR3 extends over 13 amino acids. V shed 7 bases, J shed 9 bases, and the junction held 3 bases outside the gene matches. CDR1 is MNHEY, CDR2 SMNVEV, per germline (reference sequence). Researchers ran the PCR with 60 Vbeta and 13 Jbeta primers. Data came from immunoSEQ multiplex PCR; TCRdb stores just in-frame clones and leaves some out. Altogether 100,000 to 120,000 clones are present, 76% being singletons, with the ten largest covering over 10%. This clone appeared a single time. Its antigen is still unknown. This receptor was identified in a man aged 30 to 39 in good health and CMV-seropositive. The V call is TRBV27, the J call TRBJ1-6, with TRBD1 identical over 10 bases. The sequenced material came from PBMCs. In nucleotides, the CDR3 is TGTGCCAGCAAGGGGACAGGGGCTTCACCCCTCCACTTT. This sequence encodes CASKGTGASPLHF.